The next 15 T cell receptor beta chains were all read from a single sample in a study of PD-L1 blockade in urothelial cancer. Clones were sequenced by immunoSEQ multiplex PCR, and TCRdb holds only the in-frame ones, with some missing. The data show some 77,000 clones, about 90% seen once. Sequenced here: PBMCs, sampled around atezolizumab (anti-PD-L1) treatment. The receptors originated from a woman aged 70-85 years with urothelial cancer.

J is TRBJ1-5 and V is TRBV6-6, with 7 nucleotides matching TRBD1. V lost 0 bases and J lost 5; bases outside the gene matches: 4. Germline V CDR1 and CDR2: MNHNY, SVGAGI (reference sequence). The CDR3 extends over 15 amino acids. The CDR3 DNA follows: TGTGCCAGCAGTTACTCTGGGCAGGGGGATCAGCCCCAGCATTTT. This encodes CASSYSGQGDQPQHF.

DNA of the CDR3: TGTGCCAGCAGTGGGCCTGGGACAGGGGGCGATCGGGAGACCCAGTACTTC. Amino acids: CASSGPGTGGDRETQYF. The chain employs TRBV2 and TRBJ2-5; 12 bases are shared with TRBD1. CDR3 length: 17 amino acids. The germline CDR1 and CDR2 sequences are SNHLY and FYNNEI. Trimming removed 4 bases from V and 5 bases from J; junction bases left unmatched: 11.

This rearrangement joins TRBV5-8 to TRBJ1-1; tentative D call: TRBD1 (5 bases). The CDR3 is made up of 16 amino acids. Germline V gene sequence: CDR1 SGHTS, CDR2 YDEGEE. Trimming took 0 bases from V and 2 from J, leaving 14 bases between them. The CDR3 DNA follows: TGTGCCAGCAGCTTGGGAGTTGGACATCCAAACACTGAAGCTTTCTTT. This encodes CASSLGVGHPNTEAFF.

The rearrangement joins TRBV7-9 to TRBJ2-1; 8 positions agree with TRBD1. This CDR3 is 13 amino acids long. V was clipped by 8 bases and J by 8 bases; unmatched bases: 8. The germline CDR1 and CDR2 sequences are SEHNR and FQNEAQ (reference sequence). This chain's CDR3 is CASGRQGADEQFF. The DNA for the CDR3 is TGTGCCAGCGGAAGGCAGGGGGCAGATGAGCAGTTCTTC. The variable domain in full, completed from reference TRBV7-9 and TRBJ2-1, reads DTGVSQNPRHKITKRGQNVTFRCDPISEHNRLYWYRQTLGQGPEFLTYFQNEAQLEKSRLLSDRFSAERPKGSFSTLEIQRTEQGDSAMYLCASGRQGADEQFFGPGTRLTVL.

The gene calls are TRBV2 and TRBJ1-2, with a tentative D call TRBD1 (6 bases). Trimming pared 4 bases from V and 7 bases from J, leaving 16 bases between. The CDR3 runs 14 residues. Looked up from germline, CDR1 is SNHLY and CDR2 is FYNNEI. CDR3 residues: CASSGLRGFAGYTF. CDR3 DNA sequence: TGTGCCAGCAGTGGCCTCAGGGGATTTGCTGGCTACACCTTC.

This clone appeared a few times. The chain has TRBV5-5 and TRBJ2-2; no clear D. The CDR3 loop spans 15 amino acids. V was pared by 0 bases and J by 1 base, with 7 bases between. CDR1 and CDR2 (germline): SGHKS, YYEKEE (reference sequence). The CDR3 DNA reads TGTGCCAGCAGCTTGGGACACTTGAACACCGGGGAGCTGTTTTTT. It specifies CASSLGHLNTGELFF.

The V gene is TRBV5-1, the J gene TRBJ2-7; 7 bases map to TRBD2. V dropped 2 bases and J dropped 4; count of bases not matched to a gene: 3. Germline lookup yields CDR1 SGHRS and CDR2 YFSETQ. The CDR3 consists of 13 residues. The CDR3 here is CASSLGGGYEQYF. For the CDR3, the DNA is TGCGCCAGCAGCTTAGGCGGGGGATACGAGCAGTACTTC.

CDR3 in DNA: TGTGCCAGCAGTATCCTAGCGGGAGCCTACAATGAGCAGTTCTTC. This translates into CASSILAGAYNEQFF. V and J are TRBV2 and TRBJ2-1; 10 bases match TRBD2. The CDR3 extends over 15 amino acids. Germline-derived CDR1 and CDR2 are SNHLY and FYNNEI. V trimming: 5 bases; J trimming: 2 bases; junction bases outside the gene matches: 3.

The V call is TRBV9, the J call TRBJ2-1, with 11 bases fitting TRBD2. With 3 bases clipped from V and 12 bases from J, the junction kept 5 bases outside the gene matches. The length of the CDR3 is 13 residues. Germline V gene sequence: CDR1 SGDLS, CDR2 YYNGEE. CDR3 coding DNA: TGTGCCAGCAGCGCGCAAACTAGCGGGGGGCAGTTCTTC. The encoded protein is CASSAQTSGGQFF.

This chain links TRBV9 with TRBJ2-1; possibly TRBD2 for D (5 bases). Looked up from germline, CDR1 is SGDLS and CDR2 is YYNGEE. Trimming pared 0 bases from V and 6 bases from J, leaving 10 bases between. There are 14 residues in the CDR3. The CDR3 bases are TGTGCCAGCAGCGTAGCCCTAGCCGTCAATGAGCAGTTCTTC. Protein: CASSVALAVNEQFF.

V usage is TRBV7-7 and J usage is TRBJ2-2; a possible D gene is TRBD1 (6 bases). V was shortened by 5 bases and J by 5 bases, with 18 bases between the two germline ends. This CDR3 comprises 16 residues. Germline CDR1 reads SSHAT; CDR2 reads FNYEAQ (reference sequence). CDR3 DNA sequence: TGTGCCAGCAGCAAGACGACAGGCGTCGGAACCGGGGAGCTGTTTTTT. It codes for CASSKTTGVGTGELFF.

The chain uses TRBV7-2 and TRBJ1-2; D is uncertain. The V gene lost 5 bases and the J gene lost 2 bases, with 21 bases spanning the gap. The CDR3 is 17 amino acids. The germline V gene has CDR1 SGHTA and CDR2 FQGNSA. CDR3 region: CASSNLGSSQKNYGYTF. CDR3 DNA: TGTGCCAGCAGCAATTTAGGGAGCAGCCAAAAAAACTATGGCTACACCTTC.

The sample holds one count of this clone. The genes are TRBV10-3 and TRBJ2-5; 7 bases are shared with TRBD2. CDR1 ENHRY and CDR2 SYGVKD come from the germline V gene. V lost 6 bases, J lost 3 bases, and 4 bases stayed unmatched. The CDR3 runs to 13 residues. The CDR3 region has the DNA TGTGCCATCAGGCTCGGACTAGAAGAGACCCAGTACTTC. It is translated as CAIRLGLEETQYF.

The CDR3 is CASSLFVTESYEQYF. For the CDR3, the DNA is TGTGCCAGCAGCTTATTTGTCACGGAGTCCTACGAGCAGTACTTC. The gene calls are TRBV7-2 and TRBJ2-7; unclear D gene. The length of the CDR3 is 15 residues. With 2 bases removed from V and 1 base from J, the gap between germline ends came to 12 bases. Germline V gives CDR1 SGHTA, CDR2 FQGNSA.

The gene calls are TRBV7-2 and TRBJ2-7, with TRBD2 matching over 8 bases. The V gene's germline CDR1 is SGHTA and CDR2 FQGNSA. The ends lost 5 bases at V and 6 bases at J; junction bases unmatched: 15. The CDR3 length is 16 residues. This CDR3 is CASSRGSGLATSEQYF. In DNA, the CDR3 is TGTGCCAGCAGCCGCGGATCCGGACTAGCCACTTCCGAGCAGTACTTC.